Here is one TCR beta chain with its context. What antigen it recognizes has not been identified. One base away there is no much larger clone; base qualities are not given. TCR CDR3 regions were amplified from genomic DNA by multiplex PCR using the deep immunoSEQ assay. Extracted genomic DNA from each cell subset was distributed evenly across all wells of several immunoSEQ 96-well plates, and each plate was treated as a replicate. For sorted subsets, each replicate PCR was loaded with around 220 ng genomic DNA, equivalent to some 27,000 T cell genomes. The purified libraries were quantified using a Qubit 3.0 fluorometer, sized with a Bioanalyzer 2100, and then quantified again using the KAPA Library Quantification kit. Every immunoSEQ 96-well plate was sequenced on a separate single-read 150-cycle Illumina NextSeq 550 flow cell. In the source study's methods: Because the immunoSEQ output held only junctional sequences and lacked quality scores, the filtering could not match the filtering applied to full-length reads. Sequences were annotated with PyIR, a Python wrapper for IgBLAST v1.9, using IMGT germline references to assign V/J genes and CDR3. Reads were removed for weak V/J assignments (E-value above 1e-6), missing CDR3, stop codons, out-of-frame junctions, or ambiguous translated residues. V3J clonotypes were defined by identical inferred V gene, J gene, and CDR3 amino acid sequence. The percentage overlap between two repertoires was calculated by dividing the number of shared unique clonotypes by the size of the smaller repertoire. RTK rarefaction, the Chao1 estimator, and Recon v2.1 estimates of unobserved clonotypes were used to assess repertoire richness. Generation probabilities were computed with OLGA for all TCRbeta clonotypes obtained by the gDNA method from several donors. TCRdb holds this immuneACCESS table with in-frame rearrangements only. Some clones are missing; in checked studies, unresolved V genes explain under half, and the rest has no known cause. V and J calls and clone size are those listed in that table; D and trimming were worked out from the DNA. The sample table lists around 650,000 clones, 95% to 97% of them with a count of one. The ten largest make up roughly 0.1% of the sample.

The cysteine opens and the phenylalanine closes a CDR3 of 15 amino acids. Only the CDR3 portion is preserved as DNA: 45 bases, with reading frame beginning at the first base. Per the germline V gene, SNHLY is the CDR1 and FYNNEI is the CDR2. V is reduced by 9 bases and J by 4 bases, leaving a spacing of 21 bases between them. This specimen comes from a study of shared clonotypes between healthy human individuals (dated by TCRdb to 2018 to 2020). Broadly, across the study: The cohort included a few men and a couple of women between 18 and 49 years of age. For each donor, CD4 naive and CD4 memory were each given three plates, CD8 naive was given two plates, and CD8 memory was given one plate. Blood TCR repertoires of a handful of healthy adults were deeply sequenced to estimate repertoire size and the extent of clonotype sharing between individuals. Different laboratories and diverse techniques were used to prepare libraries and sequence TCR repertoires, to increase sequencing depth and limit assay-specific biases. Each donor's leukapheresis produced roughly between about 0.9 and 9.5 billion PBMCs.

CD8 naive samples were CD45RO-negative cells positively selected for CCR7, giving a CD45RA+CCR7+ population that excluded TemRA cells. Healthy HIV-negative adults with no recently reported acute infections or vaccinations were included as donors. All donors were Caucasian adults living in Nashville, Tennessee, USA. Blood was collected by leukapheresis, and PBMCs were isolated by Ficoll-Histopaque density gradient centrifugation and then cryopreserved in liquid nitrogen vapor phase. Purity and quantity of every magnetically sorted T cell population were checked by analytical flow cytometry. Each sorted fraction had its genomic DNA isolated and then quantified by UV absorbance on a Nanodrop 2000c. General conclusions and limits of the study: About 5% of naive CD4, 3% to 3.5% of naive CD8, about 2.4% of memory CD4, and 0.4% of memory CD8 clonotypes were shared across several donors. Pairwise subsampling led to the expectation that sequencing depth would affect the degree of clonotype sharing among donors. Only blood was sampled, and tissue TCR repertoires likely differ from those in blood. Compared with non-shared clonotypes, the clonotypes found in all four sorted-subset donors had higher generation probabilities. Even with the large sequencing depth, rarefaction of the sorted-subset datasets indicated that sequencing was incomplete. Naive subsets generally had larger estimated clonotype richness than memory subsets did. Because the study included a small number of donors, the genetic and exposure-history diversity represented was limited.

The sequence joins TRBV2 to TRBJ1-2; the D gene lacks a confident call. The sample taken for sequencing was naive CD8+ T cells sorted from blood. Sample cell subset or site, as interpreted from the label and publication: CD45RA+CCR7+. The TCR sequence derives from a woman aged 25 to 39 in good health. The DNA is as follows: TGTGCCAGGTTGGGCAATTTCCCGGCGGGCTATGGCTACACCTTC. This sequence encodes CARLGNFPAGYGYTF.